The following is a TCR beta chain sequence with its context. The authors' processing: The assay estimated nucleated cells by amplifying reference gene primers. Profiling relied on immunoSEQ multiplex PCR, and the TCRdb table lists in-frame clones only, not all of them. The V and J calls and clone size were taken over from that table, and D and trimming were inferred from the DNA. The profile shows around 270,000 clones, 88% of them singletons. The data were obtained in a study of blood T cell repertoires in COVID-19. Across the study: Sample material is recorded as cDNA or gDNA derived from T cells, B-cell-depleted T cells, or PBMCs.

The participants were between roughly 18 and 89 years old and came from under 25 US areas. Within 2 weeks before study entry, exposed participants met a COVID-19 case. V lost 7 bases and J lost 0, with 12 bases in between. The V gene's germline CDR1 is SGHNT and CDR2 YENEEA. The length of the CDR3 is 15 residues. The chain links TRBV11-3 to TRBJ2-2, with D maybe TRBD1 (6 bases). The TCR originated in a woman aged 40 to 49 who had been exposed to COVID-19. The sequencing sample was made of PBMCs or T cells enriched from blood (not recorded which). This CDR3 is CASTPGHANTGELFF. The CDR3 coding sequence is TGTGCCAGCACCCCGGGACACGCGAACACCGGGGAGCTGTTTTTT.